This TCR beta chain was sequenced for a study of blood T cell repertoires in COVID-19. Germline lookup yields CDR1 SGHTA and CDR2 FQGTGA. With V trimmed by 3 bases and J by 1 base, 5 bases remained unmatched. The CDR3 is 16 amino acids. The assay was immunoSEQ multiplex PCR, and TCRdb's table has in-frame clones only and misses some. The profile shows some 130,000 clones, 78% of them singletons. Sequencing used peripheral blood. This sequence joins TRBV7-3 and TRBJ2-3; TRBD2 matches 9 bases. This TCR came from a man aged 55-75 years who had recovered from COVID-19. CDR3 loop: CASSLGGRAGTDTQYF. DNA for the CDR3: TGTGCCAGCAGCTTGGGCGGGAGGGCCGGCACAGATACGCAGTATTTT.